This TCR beta chain is from a study of blood T cells in healthy people across ages. This clonotype was observed at least ten times. Its cognate antigen is unknown. The junction and the germline gene differ at one end; a read error may be behind it. A second about 6 to 12 cycle PCR used barcoded and J-beta primers. The yield of each sample was at least 2.5 million CDR3-containing paired-end reads. TCRdb passed the 5' RACE reads through MiXCR, listing each CDR3 protein once. The sample yields around 1.7 million distinct CDR3 sequences, over 25% seen once. General study points: The study regarded diversity estimates from one million T cells as underestimates.

PBMCs, at least 6.5 million per sample, were isolated. This CDR3 is 16 amino acids long. Germline V gene lookup returns CDR1 MNHNS and CDR2 SASEGT. Source material: blood. This clonotype was sampled from a woman aged 25 to 45 in good health. The chain combines TRBV6-1 with TRBJ2-7; D is unclear. CDR3 DNA: TGTGCCAGCAGTGAAGCTTTGTTCCCCGGCTCCAACGAGCAGTACTTC. Residues: CASSEALFPGSNEQYF.